This TCR beta chain was recorded in a study of blood T cell repertoires in COVID-19. Across the whole study: The United States, Italy and Spain were the sources of the acute and convalescent COVID-19 samples. Sources were T cells, B-cell-depleted T cells, or PBMCs; the material itself was cDNA or gDNA.

The CDR3 sequence is 16 residues long. V gave up 0 bases and J gave up 6 bases, with 16 bases separating them. Germline CDR1 reads MNHEY; CDR2 reads SVGEGT. Study processing details: Reference gene primer amplification in the assay estimated nucleated cell counts. Produced via immunoSEQ multiplex PCR; TCRdb's table is partial and in-frame only. The V and J calls and the clone size are those of that table, but D and trimming were determined from the DNA. The data contain 90,000 to 150,000 clones, around 86% of them singletons. The sample was peripheral blood. The chain couples TRBV6-2 or TRBV6-3 to TRBJ2-3; D may be TRBD1 (5 bases). The source is a man at least 80 years old with acute or convalescent COVID-19. The CDR3 loop reads CASSYSIIRARDTQYF. The CDR3 DNA follows: TGTGCCAGCAGTTACTCGATTATCAGGGCCAGGGATACGCAGTATTTT.